This entry features one T cell receptor beta chain sequence. No antigen is known for it. The cohort was made up of roughly 670 healthy bone marrow donors. Cohort members were all nominally healthy when sampled, although unrecorded immune exposures were likely present. The donor tested CMV seropositive, placing the donor among the roughly 300 seropositive members of the cohort. Each donor provided a peripheral blood sample, and peripheral blood mononuclear cells were used for TCR beta sequencing. Genomic DNA was extracted from the blood cell samples with the Qiagen DNeasy Blood Extraction Kit. The data stem from a study of cytomegalovirus exposure and HLA in healthy donors (dated by TCRdb to about 2017). With respect to the entire study: In an earlier analysis of roughly 590 of the donors, 250 to 350 Gb of sequence data and 117 million unique TCR beta sequences from roughly 190 million T cells were reported. Roughly 300 gigabases of sequencing data and approximately 85 million unique TCR sequences were included in an early release covering around 600 HLA-typed donors. Among the roughly 400 genotyped donors, 81% belonged to the genetic ancestry cluster associated with self-reported Caucasian donors. The study aimed to test whether cataloging public T cell receptors could reveal signatures of past pathogen exposure. The study used immunosequencing to profile the T cell repertoires of approximately 630 subjects and linked those repertoires to cytomegalovirus serostatus. Along with the approximately 600-subject first cohort, a separate validation cohort of over a hundred different subjects was used. To predict cytomegalovirus infection status, the study combined high-throughput TCR immunosequencing, statistical association of individual TCRs with disease status, and machine learning. A later analysis re-analyzed previously published TCR beta repertoires from about 600 donors and added high-resolution HLA genotyping to study TCR occurrence patterns. In the later analysis, no new phenotypic data were used to find candidate immune exposures; instead, reliance was placed on TCR beta sequences and their occurrence across donors. An earlier analysis of 587 of the donors used high-throughput TCR beta sequencing to judge whether each TCR beta V gene segment behaved as functional or pseudogenic. Donor age, sex, ethnicity and CMV serostatus were collected together with the repertoire data. Genome-wide SNP genotypes for about 60% of the 666 donors were used in a later genetic analysis, which treated that subset as a discovery cohort. Every discovery cohort repertoire had been produced on one sequencing platform. HLA typing covered class I and class II loci at four-digit resolution. The number of typed donors differed by locus: roughly 620-640 for A, B, C, DRB1 and DQB1; approximately 530 for DQA1; approximately 600 for DPA1; and 400 to 480 for DPB1. Five DR-DQ haplotypes were handled as single units for association and clustering because linkage in the cohort was strong. Among about 400 genotyped donors of the cohort, an average of around 250,000 unique TCR beta nucleotide sequences was sequenced per donor, of which approximately 18% were non-productive. The investigation overall reported the following: A cluster of highly shared sequence variants was judged likely to be a technical artifact of the sequencing pipeline. According to a later genetic analysis, donors in an Asian-associated ancestry cluster had fewer N-insertions in productive TCRs than the approximately 630-donor mean. While some public TCRs were present in many individuals, most TCR sequences turned up only very rarely across donors. Presence/absence analyses assumed roughly uniform sequencing depth across donors, an assumption that may not hold. At a false discovery rate of 0.05, a later analysis linked under 20,000 TCR beta sequences to specific HLA alleles. A few of the identified cytomegalovirus-associated TCR beta chains were confirmed in vitro to be specific for cytomegalovirus antigens. According to a later analysis, TCR association rates differed among HLA loci, with DRB1 alleles showing the most associated TCRs and HLA-C alleles showing the fewest. The study gave a list of some 150 TCR beta chains associated with cytomegalovirus. Immune exposure information for the cohort was limited to CMV serostatus. Only TCR beta chains were sequenced in this cohort, and the absence of alpha or paired-chain data limited detectable features. Because some donors lacked HLA typing at each locus, the association tests relied only on the typed subset. Compared with equally common non-associated chains, HLA-associated TCR beta chains in a later analysis were more clonally expanded and had lower generation probabilities. Because counts were too low, some 17 rarely observed V segments, including chromosome 9 orphons, were left out of the earlier analysis of some 600 of the donors. A further reported finding was that TCR beta sequences accurately predicted the HLA-A and HLA-B alleles for most subjects in the first cohort. A later analysis reported that several top co-occurrence clusters appeared linked to parvovirus B19, influenza, CMV and Epstein-Barr virus. Correlated functional status among segregating V segments might be attributable to linkage disequilibrium, but an unknown experimental factor could not be ruled out. According to a later analysis, most CMV-associated TCR beta chains appeared to be HLA-restricted, and the HLA associations seemed to be driven largely by CMV exposure. The authors suggested that the approach could potentially be extended to other disease states and immunological phenotypes. When HLA alleles, especially DR and DQ, strongly co-occurred, attributing TCR associations to individual alleles was difficult. In both the original and validation cohorts, the classifier was reported to diagnose cytomegalovirus status with high specificity and sensitivity. A later genetic analysis associated a missense DCLRE1C variant with V-gene and J-gene trimming of TCR beta chains, and an independent cohort replicated the association. Some IMGT-functional V segments, including TRBV6-2 and TRBV6-3, could not be told apart with the 87-base-pair reads, so those segments were excluded. An earlier analysis of 587 of the donors showed that most TCR beta V segments appeared in productive rearrangements either about 90% or about 30% of the time, which broadly matched IMGT annotations.

V is trimmed back by 6 bases and J by 4 bases, and the junction contains 9 bases that no gene match accounts for. For CDR1 and CDR2, the germline V gene (reference sequence) lists LNHDA and SQIVND. From the cysteine up to the phenylalanine, the CDR3 has a length of 16 residues. The DNA shown is the 48-base CDR3, in frame from base 1. The library came from the immunoSEQ multiplex PCR assay. For the multiplex PCR, a mixture combining 60 forward primers for TCR Vbeta segments and 13 reverse primers for TCR Jbeta segments was used. A multiplex PCR assay on genomic DNA amplified the CDR3 region of rearranged TCR beta genes. The amplified TCR beta libraries were sequenced on the Illumina HiSeq System as 87-base-pair reads. The authors' analysis ran thus. A later analysis counted about 76 million unique TCR beta chains across the roughly 700 repertoires, and roughly 11 million of these chains were shared by at least two donors. A nearest-neighbor algorithm error-corrected the raw reads and collapsed the reads into unique sequences, merging closely related sequences to remove PCR and sequencing errors. Alignment of CDR3 sequences to IMGT reference sequences was used to assign V, D and J gene segments. For a sequence to be retained, a match of at least six nucleotides to both a V gene segment and a J gene segment was required. A rearrangement counted as productive if the CDR3 had no stop codons and remained in frame with V and J, and every other rearrangement counted as non-productive. CDR3 was defined according to IMGT convention as the region running from the second conserved V-encoded cysteine to the conserved J-encoded phenylalanine. The earlier analysis of fewer than 700 of the donors excluded sequences that lacked an unambiguous match to a single V gene segment. In an earlier analysis of a few hundred of the donors, V segments were called functional above 56.7% productive rearrangements and were called segregating when the between-donor standard deviation exceeded 5%. A statistical classification framework was built to diagnose cytomegalovirus status from the catalog of TCR beta chain sequences. In a later analysis, TCR nucleotide sequences were compared against IMGT/GENE-DB human TR gene sequences so that V and J genes could be assigned. Using the TCRdist pipeline, a later analysis assigned CDR3 sequences along with most-parsimonious VDJ recombination scenarios. In a later analysis, each TCR beta chain was defined by its CDR3 amino acid sequence together with its V-gene family, and reads lacking a unique V-gene family were excluded. As a way to deal with suspected cross-contamination and a sequencing artifact, a later analysis dropped hundreds of nucleotide sequences that were highly shared and had low generation probability. A later analysis calculated a clonal expansion index for each public chain from normalized within-repertoire ranks of inferred template counts. In a later analysis, generation probabilities were computed with a VDJ recombination model fitted to out-of-frame rearrangements, and the resulting probabilities were checked against IGoR. A later analysis scored TCR-TCR, TCR-HLA and TCR-CMV co-occurrence with hypergeometric tests, applying a repertoire-size bias correction to TCR pairs. A later analysis estimated false discovery rates by permuting HLA or CMV assignments 20 times. In a later analysis, co-occurring TCRs were grouped with DBSCAN, and TCRdist sequence similarity was added when clustering was performed within HLA-allele-positive subsets. Repertoires with fewer than 30,000 or more than 120,000 public chains were left out of co-occurrence clustering, as were about 5 repertoires with anomalous nucleotide sharing. This is the immuneACCESS table as TCRdb keeps it, with only in-frame sequences that have V and J called. A part of the clones is gone; compared with another copy, unresolved V genes explain less than half, and the rest is unexplained. The V and J calls and clone size are taken from that table; D and trimming were inferred from the DNA. The sample table gives tens of thousands of clones. 9% to 15% of the sample goes to the ten largest clones.

This receptor was taken from a woman aged 55 to 70 in good health and CMV-seropositive. Sequencing was done on a sample of PBMCs. The rearranged segments are TRBV19 and TRBJ1-6; 7 junctional bases match TRBD1. The CDR3 here reads CASRPVAGQYNSPLHF. The nucleotide sequence reads TGTGCCAGTAGGCCCGTTGCGGGACAGTATAATTCACCCCTCCACTTT. This CDR3, with the reference TRBV19 and TRBJ1-6 proteins standing in past its ends, gives the full variable domain DGGITQSPKYLFRKEGQNVTLSCEQNLNHDAMYWYRQDPGQGLRLIYYSQIVNDFQKGDIAEGYSVSREKKESFPLTVTSAQKNPTAFYLCASRPVAGQYNSPLHFGNGTRLTVT.